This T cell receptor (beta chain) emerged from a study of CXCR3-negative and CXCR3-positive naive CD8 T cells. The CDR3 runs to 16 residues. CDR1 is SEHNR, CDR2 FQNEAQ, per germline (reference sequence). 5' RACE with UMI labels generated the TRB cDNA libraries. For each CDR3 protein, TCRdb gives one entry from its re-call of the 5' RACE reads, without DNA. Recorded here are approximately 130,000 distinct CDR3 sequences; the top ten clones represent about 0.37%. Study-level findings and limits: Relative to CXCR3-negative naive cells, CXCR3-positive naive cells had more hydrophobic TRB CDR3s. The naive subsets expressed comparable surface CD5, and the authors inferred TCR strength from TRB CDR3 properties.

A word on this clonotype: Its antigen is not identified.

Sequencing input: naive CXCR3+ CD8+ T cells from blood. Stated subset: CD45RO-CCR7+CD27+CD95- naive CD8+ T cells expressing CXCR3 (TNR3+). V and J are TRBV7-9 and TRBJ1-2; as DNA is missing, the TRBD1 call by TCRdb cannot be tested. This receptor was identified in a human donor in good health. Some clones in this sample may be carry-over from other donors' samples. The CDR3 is CASSPDRARSRYGYTF. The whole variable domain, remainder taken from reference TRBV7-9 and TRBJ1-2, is DTGVSQNPRHKITKRGQNVTFRCDPISEHNRLYWYRQTLGQGPEFLTYFQNEAQLEKSRLLSDRFSAERPKGSFSTLEIQRTEQGDSAMYLCASSPDRARSRYGYTFGSGTRLTVV.